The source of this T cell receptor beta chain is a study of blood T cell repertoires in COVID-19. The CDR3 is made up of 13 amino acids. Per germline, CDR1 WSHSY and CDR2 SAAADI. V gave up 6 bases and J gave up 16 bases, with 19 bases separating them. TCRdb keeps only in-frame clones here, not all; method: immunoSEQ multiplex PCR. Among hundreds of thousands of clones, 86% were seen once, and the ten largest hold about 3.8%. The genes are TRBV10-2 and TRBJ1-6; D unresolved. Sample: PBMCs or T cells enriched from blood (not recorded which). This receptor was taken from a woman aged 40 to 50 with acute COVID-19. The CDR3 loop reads CASRFSPESLLHF. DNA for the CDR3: TGCGCCAGCAGGTTCTCCCCTGAGTCGTTACTCCACTTT.